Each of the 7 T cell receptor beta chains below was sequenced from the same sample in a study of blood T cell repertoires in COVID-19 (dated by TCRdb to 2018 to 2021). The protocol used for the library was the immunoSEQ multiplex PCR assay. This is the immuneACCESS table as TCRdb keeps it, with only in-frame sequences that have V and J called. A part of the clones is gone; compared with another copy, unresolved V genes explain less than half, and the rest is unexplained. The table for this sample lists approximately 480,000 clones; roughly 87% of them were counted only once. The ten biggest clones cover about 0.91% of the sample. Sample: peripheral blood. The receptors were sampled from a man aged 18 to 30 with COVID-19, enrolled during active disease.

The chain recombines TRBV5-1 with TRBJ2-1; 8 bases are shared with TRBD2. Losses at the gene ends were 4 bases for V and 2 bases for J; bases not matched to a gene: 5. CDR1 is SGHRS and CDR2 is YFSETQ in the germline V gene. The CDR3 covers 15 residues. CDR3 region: CASSVTSGTYNEQFF. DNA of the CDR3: TGCGCCAGCAGCGTTACTAGCGGAACCTACAATGAGCAGTTCTTC.

In DNA, the CDR3 is TGTGCCAGCAGCCAATTTTCAGACTACAATGAGCAGTTCTTC. The encoded protein is CASSQFSDYNEQFF. This rearrangement joins TRBV14 to TRBJ2-1; D is unresolved. Per germline, CDR1 SGHDN and CDR2 FVKESK. This CDR3 has 14 residues. Trimming pared 2 bases from V and 3 bases from J, leaving 8 bases between.

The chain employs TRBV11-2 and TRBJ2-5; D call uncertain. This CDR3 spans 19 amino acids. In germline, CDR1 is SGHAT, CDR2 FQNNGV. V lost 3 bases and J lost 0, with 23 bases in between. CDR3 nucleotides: TGTGCCAGCAGCTTTGAGGAGAGGCGGAGCCACTCGTACCAAGAGACCCAGTACTTC. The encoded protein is CASSFEERRSHSYQETQYF.

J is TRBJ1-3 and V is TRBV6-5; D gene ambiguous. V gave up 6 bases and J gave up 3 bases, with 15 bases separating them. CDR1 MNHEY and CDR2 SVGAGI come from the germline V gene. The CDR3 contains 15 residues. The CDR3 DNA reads TGTGCCAGCAGCTTAGTCGCTGGCGGTGGAAACACCATATATTTT. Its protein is CASSLVAGGGNTIYF.

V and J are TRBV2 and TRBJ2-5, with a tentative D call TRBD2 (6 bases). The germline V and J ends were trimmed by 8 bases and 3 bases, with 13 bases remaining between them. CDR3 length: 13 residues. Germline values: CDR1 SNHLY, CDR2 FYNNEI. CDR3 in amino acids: CASAIGGKETQYF. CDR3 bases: TGTGCCAGCGCAATTGGAGGGAAAGAGACCCAGTACTTC.

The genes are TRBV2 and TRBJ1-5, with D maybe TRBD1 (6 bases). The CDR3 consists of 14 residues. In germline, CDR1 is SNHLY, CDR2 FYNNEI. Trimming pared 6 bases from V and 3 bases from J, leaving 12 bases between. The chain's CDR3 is CASSGQIYNQPQHF. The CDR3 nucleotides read TGTGCCAGCAGCGGACAGATATACAATCAGCCCCAGCATTTT. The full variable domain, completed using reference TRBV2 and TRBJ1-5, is EPEVTQTPSHQVTQMGQEVILRCVPISNHLYFYWYRQILGQKVEFLVSFYNNEISEKSEIFDDQFSVERPDGSNFTLKIRSTKLEDSAMYFCASSGQIYNQPQHFGDGTRLSIL.

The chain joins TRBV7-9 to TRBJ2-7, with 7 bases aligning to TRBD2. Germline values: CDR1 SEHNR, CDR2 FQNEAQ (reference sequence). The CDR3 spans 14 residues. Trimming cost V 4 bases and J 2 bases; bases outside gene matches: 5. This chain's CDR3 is CASSSLRETYEQYF. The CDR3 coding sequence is TGTGCCAGCAGCTCCCTGCGGGAGACCTACGAGCAGTACTTC.